A selection of T cell receptor beta chains follows, all from one sample in a study of OX40 agonist ivuxolimab in advanced cancers. The method was immunoSEQ multiplex PCR; TCRdb's version includes in-frame clones alone and lacks a portion of them. The sample consists of 66,000 or so clones, approximately 77% of them appearing once. Sequenced here: CD4+ or CD8+ T cells sorted from blood, sampled in a trial of the OX40 agonist ivuxolimab. Receptors were obtained from an adult with an advanced solid tumor such as melanoma, head and neck, liver or kidney cancer. Both conserved end residues are part of each CDR3. Each record gives: CDR3 length, V gene, J gene, CDR3 protein.

CDR3 length: 16; V gene: TRBV5-1; J gene: TRBJ2-5; CDR3 protein: CASSSSSGRGEETQYF
CDR3 length: 13; V gene: TRBV18; J gene: TRBJ1-3; CDR3 protein: CASSAGPGNTIYF
CDR3 length: 13; V gene: TRBV4-3; J gene: TRBJ2-2; CDR3 protein: CASSQENTGELFF
CDR3 length: 14; V gene: TRBV6-1; J gene: TRBJ1-1; CDR3 protein: CASLMGPRSTEAFF
CDR3 length: 15; V gene: TRBV5-1; J gene: TRBJ1-1; CDR3 protein: CASSLEQGGFTEAFF
CDR3 length: 15; V gene: TRBV10-3; J gene: TRBJ2-3; CDR3 protein: CAIRDSGSNTDTQYF
CDR3 length: 14; V gene: TRBV6-1; J gene: TRBJ2-7; CDR3 protein: CASSEDRGYVEQYF
CDR3 length: 11; V gene: TRBV29-1; J gene: TRBJ2-3; CDR3 protein: CSVGETDTQYF
CDR3 length: 18; V gene: TRBV28; J gene: TRBJ2-7; CDR3 protein: CASSSPTTTGVPMSEQYF
CDR3 length: 16; V gene: TRBV28; J gene: TRBJ1-4; CDR3 protein: CASSWSQQGAGEKLFF
CDR3 length: 14; V gene: TRBV6-1; J gene: TRBJ2-4; CDR3 protein: CASRTGRAKNIQYF
CDR3 length: 16; V gene: TRBV9; J gene: TRBJ1-4; CDR3 protein: CASGGSGTESNEKLFF
CDR3 length: 15; V gene: TRBV6-6; J gene: TRBJ2-1; CDR3 protein: CASRQPGLADNEQFF
CDR3 length: 16; V gene: TRBV19; J gene: TRBJ1-4; CDR3 protein: CASSDRGPATNEKLFF
CDR3 length: 14; V gene: TRBV11-2; J gene: TRBJ2-3; CDR3 protein: CASSTRDFQDTQYF
CDR3 length: 15; V gene: TRBV4-1; J gene: TRBJ2-1; CDR3 protein: CASSPTLGAYNEQFF
CDR3 length: 14; V gene: TRBV5-1; J gene: TRBJ2-7; CDR3 protein: CASSLARTGGEQYF
CDR3 length: 14; V gene: TRBV4-3; J gene: TRBJ2-3; CDR3 protein: CASSQDTSSTTQYF
CDR3 length: 11; V gene: TRBV19; J gene: TRBJ1-2; CDR3 protein: CASDMGFGYTF
CDR3 length: 14; V gene: TRBV6-5; J gene: TRBJ1-2; CDR3 protein: CASSKTGPAYGYTF
CDR3 length: 13; V gene: TRBV5-1; J gene: TRBJ1-2; CDR3 protein: CASSTTINYGYTF
CDR3 length: 12; V gene: TRBV7-9; J gene: TRBJ1-2; CDR3 protein: CASSRDRYGYTF